This is a list of T cell receptor beta chains from one sample in a study of blood T cell repertoires in COVID-19. Repertoires were generated with immunoSEQ multiplex PCR, while TCRdb's copy carries only in-frame clones and drops some. This table holds around 120,000 clones, 80% to 90% found once. The sample taken for sequencing was peripheral blood. All receptors derive from a woman aged 70 to 79 with acute or convalescent COVID-19. Both conserved end residues are part of each CDR3. D genes are given only for firm matches. Some rows mark clone size as missing; the rest say once, few, many or name a class of expanded clone.

>-|TRBJ2-4|-|TRBV19
CASSASRPKNIQYF
TGTGCCAGTAGCGCCTCCAGGCCCAAAAACATTCAGTACTTC
>TRBD1|TRBJ2-2|-|TRBV5-6
CASSMTGYLGNTGELFF
TGTGCCAGCAGCATGACAGGGTACCTCGGAAACACCGGGGAGCTGTTTTTT
>TRBD1|TRBJ1-1|-|TRBV6-1
CASSEGRSTGVTFF
TGTGCCAGCAGTGAAGGACGCTCCACAGGGGTAACTTTCTTT
>TRBD2|TRBJ2-7|-|TRBV7-9
CASSLGSGGEQYF
TGTGCCAGCAGCTTAGGGTCGGGGGGCGAGCAGTACTTC
>-|TRBJ1-6|-|TRBV15
CATRPRDTYNSPLHF
TGTGCCACCAGACCCCGAGACACCTATAATTCACCCCTCCACTTT
>TRBD1|TRBJ1-2|-|TRBV6-4
CASSSGTGGRGYTF
TGTGCCAGCAGCTCCGGGACAGGGGGCCGGGGCTACACCTTC
>-|TRBJ2-5|-|TRBV10-3
CAIASGETQYF
TGTGCCATCGCCAGCGGGGAGACCCAGTACTTC
>TRBD1|TRBJ1-3|-|TRBV5-1
CASSLDGTGWNTIYF
TGCGCCAGCAGCTTAGATGGGACAGGGTGGAACACCATATATTTT
>TRBD2|TRBJ2-7|-|TRBV28
CASRRGGETYEQYF
TGTGCCAGCCGACGCGGGGGGGAGACCTACGAGCAGTACTTC
>-|TRBJ1-5|-|TRBV2
CASSEGSTVSNQPQHF
TGTGCCAGCAGTGAAGGGTCTACGGTAAGCAATCAGCCCCAGCATTTT
>-|TRBJ2-1|-|TRBV6-6
CASSYSREQFF
TGTGCCAGCAGTTACTCGAGAGAGCAGTTCTTC
>-|TRBJ1-1|-|TRBV27
CASSLSQGLNTEAFF
TGTGCCAGCAGTTTGTCACAGGGTCTGAACACTGAAGCTTTCTTT
>-|TRBJ1-5|-|TRBV2
CASSSRQGNQPQHF
TGTGCCAGCAGTTCAAGACAGGGCAATCAGCCCCAGCATTTT
>-|TRBJ1-6|-|TRBV6-5
CASRMGAVMNSPLHF
TGTGCCAGCAGGATGGGGGCAGTGATGAATTCACCCCTCCACTTT
>-|TRBJ2-5|-|TRBV27
CASSPSEIETQYF
TGTGCCAGCAGTCCCTCGGAGATAGAGACCCAGTACTTC
>TRBD1|TRBJ1-1|-|TRBV28
CASSPTGGNVAFF
TGTGCCAGCAGTCCGACAGGGGGCAACGTCGCTTTCTTT
>TRBD1|TRBJ1-1|-|TRBV7-3
CASRPGQSYTEAFF
TGTGCCAGCAGACCGGGACAGAGTTACACTGAAGCTTTCTTT
>-|TRBJ2-7|-|TRBV28
CASSSGTPMGYEQYF
TGTGCCAGCAGTTCCGGGACACCGATGGGCTACGAGCAGTACTTC
>-|TRBJ2-1|-|TRBV4-1
CASSRSGSYNEQFF
TGCGCCAGCAGCCGTTCAGGCTCCTACAATGAGCAGTTCTTC
>TRBD2|TRBJ2-5|-|TRBV12-3/TRBV12-4
CASSSERGRTQYF
TGTGCCAGCAGTTCAGAGCGGGGTCGGACCCAGTACTTC
>TRBD1|TRBJ1-1|-|TRBV2
CASSVQGAHTEAFF
TGTGCCAGCAGCGTACAGGGGGCGCACACTGAAGCTTTCTTT
>TRBD2|TRBJ2-3|-|TRBV6-2/TRBV6-3
CASSTRLAGQTADTQYF
TGTGCCAGCAGTACCAGACTAGCGGGGCAGACGGCAGATACGCAGTATTTT
>-|TRBJ1-2|-|TRBV24-1
CATSDLTGFSGYTF
TGTGCCACCAGTGATTTAACAGGGTTTTCTGGCTACACCTTC
>-|TRBJ1-6|-|TRBV9
CASSVTGDGGPLHF
TGTGCCAGCAGCGTAACGGGGGACGGGGGACCCCTCCACTTT
>TRBD1|TRBJ1-4|-|TRBV3-1/TRBV3-2
CASSHPAGGSITNEKLFF
TGTGCCAGCAGCCATCCGGCAGGGGGTTCAATTACTAATGAAAAACTGTTTTTT
>-|TRBJ1-3|once|TRBV2
CASKRGSGNTIYF
TGTGCCAGCAAAAGGGGGTCTGGAAACACCATATATTTT
>TRBD1|TRBJ1-2|-|TRBV18
CASSPPSGQIKDGYTF
TGTGCCAGCTCACCACCCTCGGGACAGATTAAGGATGGCTACACCTTC
>-|TRBJ2-2|-|TRBV10-3
CAISSSGSRRAGELFF
TGTGCCATCAGTTCCTCCGGGTCCCGACGGGCCGGGGAGCTGTTTTTT
>-|TRBJ2-1|-|TRBV12-3/TRBV12-4
CASSFWRDNEQFF
TGTGCCAGCAGTTTTTGGAGGGACAATGAGCAGTTCTTC
>-|TRBJ1-1|-|TRBV29-1
CSFNSQYTEAFF
TGCAGCTTTAACTCACAGTACACTGAAGCTTTCTTT
>TRBD1|TRBJ1-2|once|TRBV19
CASSISGTGGKSYGYTF
TGTGCCAGTAGTATTTCCGGGACAGGGGGCAAATCCTATGGCTACACCTTC
>-|TRBJ1-6|-|TRBV5-6
CASPRGAEVHF
TGTGCCAGCCCACGGGGGGCCGAGGTCCACTTT
>-|TRBJ1-1|-|TRBV2
CAKKRPLNTEAFF
TGTGCCAAGAAACGCCCACTAAACACTGAAGCTTTCTTT
>-|TRBJ2-3|-|TRBV7-2
CASSLVSTSTDTQYF
TGTGCCAGCAGCTTAGTTTCAACTAGCACAGATACGCAGTATTTT
>-|TRBJ2-1|-|TRBV29-1
CSVEVPGNNEQFF
TGCAGCGTTGAAGTCCCAGGGAACAATGAGCAGTTCTTC
>TRBD1|TRBJ1-4|-|TRBV28
CASSSGQGRVELFF
TGTGCCAGCAGTTCCGGACAGGGTCGGGTCGAACTGTTTTTT
>-|TRBJ1-6|-|TRBV10-3
CAISPGRENSPLHF
TGTGCCATCAGTCCGGGGAGGGAAAATTCACCCCTCCACTTT
>-|TRBJ1-2|once|TRBV5-6
CASSLDRAGGYTF
TGTGCCAGCAGCTTGGACAGGGCGGGCGGCTACACCTTC
>-|TRBJ1-5|-|TRBV7-9
CASSLDGVMPQHF
TGTGCCAGCAGCTTAGACGGGGTGATGCCCCAGCATTTT
>-|TRBJ2-7|-|TRBV14
CAIRRVGEVTYEQYF
TGTGCCATCCGCCGGGTGGGAGAGGTCACCTACGAGCAGTACTTC
>TRBD2|TRBJ2-5|-|TRBV5-1
CASSTGGGETQYF
TGCGCCAGCAGCACCGGGGGGGGAGAGACCCAGTACTTC
>-|TRBJ1-5|-|TRBV10-3
CAISGGDQPQHF
TGTGCCATCAGTGGCGGGGATCAGCCCCAGCATTTT
>-|TRBJ1-4|-|TRBV29-1
CSASGGEANEKLFF
TGCAGCGCCTCTGGGGGGGAGGCTAATGAAAAACTGTTTTTT
>-|TRBJ2-7|-|TRBV5-4
CASSLGAESYEQYF
TGTGCCAGCAGCTTGGGCGCGGAATCCTACGAGCAGTACTTC
>TRBD1|TRBJ2-5|-|TRBV28
CASSAGQEVYQTQYF
TGTGCCAGCAGTGCGGGACAGGAGGTTTACCAGACCCAGTACTTC
>TRBD1|TRBJ2-3|-|TRBV27
CAIRTGSTDTQYF
TGTGCCATTCGGACAGGGAGCACAGATACGCAGTATTTT
>-|TRBJ1-2|-|TRBV6-5
CASRDVNRAHGYTF
TGTGCCAGCAGGGATGTCAACAGGGCCCATGGCTACACCTTC
>-|TRBJ1-4|-|TRBV7-2
CASSLGGQLNEKLFF
TGTGCCAGCAGCTTAGGGGGGCAGCTTAATGAAAAACTGTTTTTT
>TRBD1|TRBJ1-2|-|TRBV14
CASSQDRAYGYTF
TGTGCCAGCAGCCAGGACAGGGCATATGGCTACACCTTC
>-|TRBJ1-6|-|TRBV28
CASTPTGGGSYNSPLHF
TGTGCCAGCACCCCAACGGGAGGGGGCTCCTATAATTCACCCCTCCACTTT
>-|TRBJ2-1|-|TRBV5-1
CASSLDGGSYNEQFF
TGCGCCAGCAGCTTGGACGGGGGCTCCTACAATGAGCAGTTCTTC
>TRBD1|TRBJ1-3|few|TRBV9
CASSPGTAPVSSGNTIYF
TGTGCCAGCAGCCCAGGGACAGCCCCGGTTAGCTCTGGAAACACCATATATTTT
>-|TRBJ1-2|-|TRBV29-1
CSVVYLTGYTF
TGCAGCGTTGTCTACCTTACTGGCTACACCTTC
>-|TRBJ2-7|-|TRBV10-3
CAISPRDNSYEQYF
TGTGCCATCTCGCCCCGGGACAACTCCTACGAGCAGTACTTC
>-|TRBJ2-1|-|TRBV20-1
CSARVNTEQFF
TGCAGTGCTAGAGTCAACACAGAGCAGTTCTTC